The 11 T cell receptor beta chains given below trace back to one sample, sequenced in a study of T cell repertoires in cytomegalovirus infection. TCRdb reanalysed the reads using MiXCR and keeps one entry per CDR3 protein. The profile shows 700,000 to 900,000 distinct CDR3 sequences, 25% to 35% of them singletons. These receptors' antigens are unknown. The sample here was cultured CD8+ T cells from PBMCs, taken from culture after CMV antigen stimulation. The receptors stem from a human donor in good health (CMV status not recorded). Some clones in this sample may be carry-over from other donors' samples.

The gene calls are TRBV6-5 and TRBJ1-6; 8 positions match TRBD1. Trimming at V came to 5 bases and at J to 4 bases, leaving 7 bases not matched to a gene. CDR3 length equals 16 residues. Germline CDR1 reads MNHEY; CDR2 reads SVGAGI. The CDR3 DNA follows: TGTGCCAGCAGTGTCGAGACAGGGGTTTATAATTCACCCCTCCACTTT. The encoded protein is CASSVETGVYNSPLHF.

This clonotype has only one observation. For the CDR3, the DNA is TGTGCCAGCAGTTGGGCCGGGGTCTTAAATGAGCAGTTCTTC. Encoded protein: CASSWAGVLNEQFF. The rearrangement links TRBV6-2 or TRBV6-3 to TRBJ2-1, with D perhaps matching TRBD2 (5 bases). Between the trimmed V and J ends, which lost 4 bases and 7 bases, there was a span of 14 bases. Germline CDR1 is MNHEY and CDR2 is SVGEGT. The CDR3 sequence is 14 residues long.

The chain combines TRBV5-1 with TRBJ1-5; D may be TRBD1 (5 bases). Germline loops: CDR1 SGHRS, CDR2 YFSETQ. Trimming shortened V by 0 bases and J by 1 base, and 11 bases separated the two germline ends. The CDR3 extends over 16 amino acids. The CDR3 nucleotides read TGCGCCAGCAGCTTGGACAGGCTTGGCAGCAATCAGCCCCAGCATTTT. This gives the protein CASSLDRLGSNQPQHF. Full variable domain (rest looked up from reference TRBV5-1 and TRBJ1-5): KAGVTQTPRYLIKTRGQQVTLSCSPISGHRSVSWYQQTPGQGLQFLFEYFSETQRNKGNFPGRFSGRQFSNSRSEMNVSTLELGDSALYLCASSLDRLGSNQPQHFGDGTRLSIL.

The rearrangement uses TRBV7-6 and TRBJ1-1, with D possibly being TRBD1 (5 bases). V lost 2 bases and J 0 bases, leaving 13 bases between the germline ends. Germline-derived CDR1 and CDR2 are SGHVS and FNYEAQ. The CDR3 covers 16 residues. The CDR3 loop is CASSLLQGWMNTEAFF. For the CDR3, the DNA is TGTGCCAGCAGCTTATTGCAGGGATGGATGAACACTGAAGCTTTCTTT.

The CDR3 region has the DNA TGTGCCAGCAGTTACCAGGGTAGTCCGGAGACCCAGTACTTC. This encodes CASSYQGSPETQYF. V gene TRBV6-2 or TRBV6-3 combines with J gene TRBJ2-5; D perhaps matches TRBD1 (5 bases). The CDR3 is made up of 14 amino acids. The germline gives CDR1 MNHEY, CDR2 SVGEGT. The V end lost 2 bases, the J end lost 5 bases, and 12 bases lay between the germline ends.

In DNA, the CDR3 is TGCGCCAGCAGCCAAGAAAGTACAGGGCGACACTTTTACAATGAGCAGTTCTTC. Its translation: CASSQESTGRHFYNEQFF. The rearrangement links TRBV4-3 to TRBJ2-1; tentative D call: TRBD1 (6 bases). The CDR3 has 18 residues. Trimming removed 0 bases at V and 4 bases at J, with 19 bases between. Germline CDR1 and CDR2: LGHNA and YSLEER.

The chain recombines TRBV12-3 or TRBV12-4 with TRBJ2-1; 8 bases align to TRBD2. This CDR3 is built from 13 residues. Trimming removed 2 bases from V and 8 bases from J; junction bases left unmatched: 2. The CDR3 DNA is TGTGCCAGCAGTTTACAGACTAGCGATGAGCAGTTCTTC. It is translated as CASSLQTSDEQFF.

This clonotype was seen a few times. The CDR3 nucleotides read TGTGCCAGCAGCCAAGCGGCAGTAGGGGTCGATGAGCAGTTCTTC. Protein sequence: CASSQAAVGVDEQFF. This rearrangement joins TRBV3-1 to TRBJ2-1, with D possibly being TRBD1 (5 bases). The V end was cut by 1 base, the J end by 8 bases, with 15 bases between. Germline V gene data show CDR1 as LGHDT and CDR2 as YNNKEL (reference sequence). The CDR3 runs 15 residues.

This clonotype was recorded at least ten times. The chain is built from TRBV12-3 or TRBV12-4 and TRBJ2-3; 13 bases fit TRBD2. The J segment lost 2 bases and the V segment lost 4 bases, leaving 9 bases of the junction unmatched. The CDR3 runs 18 residues. As DNA, the CDR3 is TGTGCCAGCAGTTCAACCCTTGGACTAGCGGGGGACACAGATACGCAGTATTTT. This encodes CASSSTLGLAGDTDTQYF.

The table lists this clonotype with a few counts. For the CDR3, the DNA is TGTGCCAGCAGCTTAGTACAGCGTGAGGGCTACACCTTC. Its protein is CASSLVQREGYTF. The rearrangement joins TRBV7-8 to TRBJ1-2; no definite D call. Trimming removed 1 base from V and 8 bases from J, with 11 bases in between. The CDR3 is made up of 13 amino acids. Germline CDR1 SGHVS, CDR2 FQNEAQ.

This clonotype showed up just a few times. The chain has TRBV19 and TRBJ1-1; 8 bases line up with TRBD1. The germline V gene encodes CDR1 LNHDA and CDR2 SQIVND (reference sequence). This CDR3 spans 14 amino acids. Losses at the gene ends were 2 bases for V and 3 bases for J; bases not matched to a gene: 2. In DNA form, the CDR3 reads TGTGCCAGTAGTATACACAGGGGGGACACTGAAGCTTTCTTT. Translating it yields CASSIHRGDTEAFF.